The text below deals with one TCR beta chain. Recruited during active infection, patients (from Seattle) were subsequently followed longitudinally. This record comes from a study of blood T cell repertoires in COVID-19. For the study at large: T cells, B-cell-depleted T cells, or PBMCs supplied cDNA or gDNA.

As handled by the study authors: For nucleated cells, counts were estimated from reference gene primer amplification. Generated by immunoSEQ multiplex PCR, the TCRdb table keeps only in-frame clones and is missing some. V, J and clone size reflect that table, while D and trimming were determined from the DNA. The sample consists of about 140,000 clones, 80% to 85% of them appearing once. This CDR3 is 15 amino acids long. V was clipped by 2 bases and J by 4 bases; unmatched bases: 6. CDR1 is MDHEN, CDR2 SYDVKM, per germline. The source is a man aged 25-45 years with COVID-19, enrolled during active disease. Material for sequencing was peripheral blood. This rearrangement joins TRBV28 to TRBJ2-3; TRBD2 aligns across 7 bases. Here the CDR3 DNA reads TGTGCCAGCAGTTTAAATTGGGGGAGGGCAGATACGCAGTATTTT. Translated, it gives CASSLNWGRADTQYF.